Listed below are T cell receptor beta chains from one sample, sequenced in a study of shared clonotypes between healthy human individuals. TCRdb keeps only in-frame clones here, not all; method: immunoSEQ multiplex PCR. The sample has about 870,000 clones; 92% are singletons. The sequenced sample was naive CD8+ T cells sorted from blood. Receptors were obtained from a man between 25 and 39 years old in good health. The CDR3 runs from the conserved cysteine through the conserved F or W. The D gene is left open where the match is weak. Size is omitted from some rows. Given values are once, few, many or a class for expanded clones.

D gene	clone size	J gene	V gene	CDR3 DNA	CDR3 protein
-	few	TRBJ2-5	TRBV5-4	TGTGCCAGCAGCCCAGCTAGCGTCCAAGAGACCCAGTACTTC	CASSPASVQETQYF
-	-	TRBJ1-5	TRBV6-1	TGTGCCAGCAGTGAAGGAGAAGGGTTGGTTCGCCAGCCCCAGCATTTT	CASSEGEGLVRQPQHF
TRBD1	-	TRBJ1-2	TRBV6-1	TGTGCCAGCAGTGAATCCGGACAGGGGCTAAACTATGGCTACACCTTC	CASSESGQGLNYGYTF
-	-	TRBJ2-4	TRBV29-1	TGCAGCGTTGTGACATTAGCCAAAAACATTCAGTACTTC	CSVVTLAKNIQYF
TRBD2	-	TRBJ2-7	TRBV4-1	TGCGCCAGCAGCCACTTAGCGGGCTCAGCCTACGAGCAGTACTTC	CASSHLAGSAYEQYF
TRBD1	once	TRBJ1-2	TRBV7-9	TGTGCCAGCAGCACATCGACAGGGGGCGGTGGCTACACCTTC	CASSTSTGGGGYTF
-	-	TRBJ2-2	TRBV5-1	TGCGCCAGCAGCTTGGGTAGGGAGCCGAACACCGGGGAGCTGTTTTTT	CASSLGREPNTGELFF
-	-	TRBJ1-2	TRBV30	TGTGCCTGGAGTTTGTCAGCCCCTTACTATGGCTACACCTTC	CAWSLSAPYYGYTF
-	-	TRBJ2-7	TRBV25-1	TGTGCCAGCAGTGAATCTGGCTACCCGCGTGGGAGCGAGCAGTACTTC	CASSESGYPRGSEQYF
TRBD2	-	TRBJ2-1	TRBV7-3	TGTGCCAGCAGCTTAGTGGGACTAGCAGTTTACAATGAGCAGTTCTTC	CASSLVGLAVYNEQFF
TRBD2	-	TRBJ2-5	TRBV7-2	TGTGCCAGCAGACCGATCAGCGGGATACAAGAGACCCAGTACTTC	CASRPISGIQETQYF
TRBD1	-	TRBJ2-2	TRBV19	TGTGCCAGTAGTCATCAAGGGGGCTGGAGTAATACCGGGGAGCTGTTTTTT	CASSHQGGWSNTGELFF
-	-	TRBJ1-5	TRBV9	TGTGCCAGCAGCACCCGGACTTCCTGGGGTCAGCCCCAGCATTTT	CASSTRTSWGQPQHF
-	-	TRBJ1-4	TRBV10-3	TGTGCCATCAGTGACCCAGACAGGATGGTGGCTAATGAAAAACTGTTTTTT	CAISDPDRMVANEKLFF
TRBD1	-	TRBJ2-5	TRBV7-9	TGTGCCAGCAGTTACAACTCGGGGACAGTACAAGAGACCCAGTACTTC	CASSYNSGTVQETQYF
TRBD2	once	TRBJ2-5	TRBV9	TGTGCCAGCAGCGGGCGGACTAGCGGGAGGGGAGAGACCCAGTACTTC	CASSGRTSGRGETQYF
-	-	TRBJ2-1	TRBV29-1	TGCAGCGTTGATGTGGGAGGCGCAGGGCCGGATGAGCAGTTCTTC	CSVDVGGAGPDEQFF
-	-	TRBJ2-5	TRBV18	TGTGCCAGCTCACCGGGGGTTCAGACCCAAGAGACCCAGTACTTC	CASSPGVQTQETQYF
-	-	TRBJ1-5	TRBV4-1	TGCGCCAGCAGCCAGGCGACAGAATGGCCCCAGCATTTT	CASSQATEWPQHF
TRBD1	once	TRBJ1-4	TRBV28	TGTGCCAGCAGTTTATCTCAATTCAGGGGGCCGACTAATGAAAAACTGTTTTTT	CASSLSQFRGPTNEKLFF
-	-	TRBJ2-3	TRBV27	TGTGCCAGCAGTTTTCCCTCGGGGGGCACAGATACGCAGTATTTT	CASSFPSGGTDTQYF
-	once	TRBJ2-7	TRBV7-9	TGTGCCAGCAGCTTAGTGGACGAGGCGCCCAACTACGAGCAGTACTTC	CASSLVDEAPNYEQYF
TRBD1	once	TRBJ2-2	TRBV9	TGTGCCAGCAGCTCCCGGACAGGGAGGAACACCGGGGAGCTGTTTTTT	CASSSRTGRNTGELFF
-	-	TRBJ2-1	TRBV7-8	TGTGCCAGCAGGGCTGGACCCAGCTCCTACAATGAGCAGTTCTTC	CASRAGPSSYNEQFF
-	many	TRBJ2-7	TRBV21-1	TGTGCCAGCAGAAGAAGAGCTAACGGAGCTGCCTACGAGCAGTACTTC	CASRRRANGAAYEQYF
TRBD1	few	TRBJ2-6	TRBV5-4	TGTGCCAGCAGCTTCCGGGACAGCTTCTCTGGGGCCAACGTCCTGACTTTC	CASSFRDSFSGANVLTF
-	-	TRBJ1-2	TRBV7-9	TGTGCCAGCAGCTCCCCATCGGTTGATCGGTATGGCTACACCTTC	CASSSPSVDRYGYTF
-	once	TRBJ2-7	TRBV27	TGTGCCAGCAGTTTTCAAAGGCAGGGTTTGGACGAGCAGTACTTC	CASSFQRQGLDEQYF
TRBD2	-	TRBJ2-1	TRBV7-9	TGTGCCAGCAGCTTAGGAGAAGCGGGAGTAGGCAATGAGCAGTTCTTC	CASSLGEAGVGNEQFF
-	-	TRBJ2-1	TRBV10-1	TGCGCCAGCAGTGTGTTCGGCACCATCAATGAGCAGTTCTTC	CASSVFGTINEQFF
-	-	TRBJ1-4	TRBV28	TGTGCCAGCAGCTTAAACAGTTTGGGGACGGAAAAACTGTTTTTT	CASSLNSLGTEKLFF
-	-	TRBJ2-2	TRBV7-9	TGTGCCAGCAGCTTTGAAGTGTCCAACACCGGGGAGCTGTTTTTT	CASSFEVSNTGELFF
-	-	TRBJ2-3	TRBV4-2	TGTGCCAGCAGCCAAGGCCACGGGGTTCTAGATACGCAGTATTTT	CASSQGHGVLDTQYF
TRBD1	-	TRBJ1-2	TRBV7-9	TGTGCCAGCAGCCTGGGGACAGGGGGACTCGCCTTC	CASSLGTGGLAF
-	-	TRBJ1-1	TRBV29-1	TGCAGCGTTGAAACCCGGGGTACGTTGACTGAAGCTTTCTTT	CSVETRGTLTEAFF
TRBD1	-	TRBJ2-5	TRBV27	TGTGCCAGCAGCCGGGGACAGGGAACCAGGACCCAGTACTTC	CASSRGQGTRTQYF
-	-	TRBJ2-1	TRBV29-1	TGCAGCGTTGTCGGGAACTACAATGAGCAGTTCTTC	CSVVGNYNEQFF
-	-	TRBJ2-3	TRBV29-1	TGCAGCGTTGATGAAGGGGGAAGCACAGATACGCAGTATTTT	CSVDEGGSTDTQYF
TRBD1	-	TRBJ1-4	TRBV14	TGTGCCAGCAGCCTAAATAGGGGGCTTAATGAAAAACTGTTTTTT	CASSLNRGLNEKLFF
-	-	TRBJ2-7	TRBV14	TGTGCCAGCTCGATATCCTACGAGCAGTACTTC	CASSISYEQYF
-	once	TRBJ1-2	TRBV29-1	TGCAGCGTCTTAGCACGGGAAGGCTACACCTTC	CSVLAREGYTF
TRBD2	-	TRBJ2-7	TRBV7-6	TGTGCCAGCAGCTTCCTCAGCGGGAGGGACGCCTACGAGCAGTACTTC	CASSFLSGRDAYEQYF
-	-	TRBJ1-2	TRBV27	TGTGCCAGCAGTTTCGGCGGATCCTTTGGCTACACCTTC	CASSFGGSFGYTF
-	-	TRBJ1-5	TRBV29-1	TGCAGCGTTGAATGGGACGGTCAGCCCCAGCATTTT	CSVEWDGQPQHF
-	-	TRBJ1-2	TRBV11-2	TGTGCCAGCAGCTTAGGGCCCTACGGGACGGCCTATGGCTACACCTTC	CASSLGPYGTAYGYTF
TRBD2	-	TRBJ2-1	TRBV11-2	TGTGCCAGCAGCTTCGGTAGGGCGGGAGGGTGGAATGAGCAGTTCTTC	CASSFGRAGGWNEQFF
TRBD1	-	TRBJ2-5	TRBV28	TGTGCCAGCAGTTTCATCTCAACCCAGGACAGGGTGAACCAAGAGACCCAGTACTTC	CASSFISTQDRVNQETQYF
TRBD2	-	TRBJ2-5	TRBV5-1	TGCGCCAGCGTACTAACTAGCGGGAGTTTAGAGACCCAGTACTTC	CASVLTSGSLETQYF
-	-	TRBJ2-7	TRBV4-1	TGCGCCAGCAGCCAAGTACTAGACGGCGAGCAGTACTTC	CASSQVLDGEQYF
-	-	TRBJ1-3	TRBV28	TGTGCCACCACCCTCGGAAACACCATATATTTT	CATTLGNTIYF
TRBD2	-	TRBJ2-1	TRBV7-9	TGTGCCAGCAGCTCCAGTCACATGGGGGGGTCCTCCTACAATGAGCAGTTCTTC	CASSSSHMGGSSYNEQFF
-	-	TRBJ2-7	TRBV30	TGTGCCTGGAGTGGCAGGGAATCCGAGCAGTACTTC	CAWSGRESEQYF
-	-	TRBJ2-5	TRBV5-4	TGTGCCAGCAGCTCCTCGGAGCCCATGGAGACCCAGTACTTC	CASSSSEPMETQYF